These 22 T cell receptor beta chains were all obtained from the same sample, sequenced in a study of blood T cell repertoires in COVID-19. TCRdb's copy holds only in-frame clones and misses some; the assay was immunoSEQ multiplex PCR. The profile shows 85,000 to 100,000 clones, less than 85% of them singletons. The specimen sequenced was peripheral blood. These TCRs come from a human donor in a cohort sampled during active COVID-19.

The chain has TRBV5-8 and TRBJ2-1, with 7 bases fitting TRBD1. CDR1 and CDR2 from the germline V gene are SGHTS and YDEGEE. This CDR3 spans 13 amino acids. CDR3 DNA sequence: TGTGCTACCCACAGGGGTCCAAACAATGAGCAGTTCTTC. It yields the protein CATHRGPNNEQFF.

This sequence joins TRBV5-6 and TRBJ1-3; D unclear. From germline, CDR1 is SGHDT and CDR2 YYEEEE. Trimming removed 4 bases from V and 2 bases from J, with 13 bases in between. The CDR3 is 15 amino acids. CDR3: CASSPPTRAGNTIYF. In DNA, the CDR3 is TGTGCCAGCAGCCCCCCGACTAGAGCTGGAAACACCATATATTTT.

The J gene is TRBJ2-3, the V gene TRBV10-1; 10 positions match TRBD2. The trim removed 8 bases at V and 6 bases at J, leaving 11 bases unmatched. The CDR3 length is 15 residues. Germline V lookup: CDR1 WNHNN, CDR2 SYGVQD (reference sequence). CDR3 DNA: TGCGCCAGCCGAGGAGGAGCGGGAGGGCCGGATACGCAGTATTTT. Amino acids: CASRGGAGGPDTQYF.

The V gene is TRBV6-6, the J gene TRBJ2-7; the D gene is possibly TRBD2 (6 bases). V gave up 8 bases and J gave up 5 bases, with 19 bases separating them. This CDR3 is built from 14 residues. CDR1 and CDR2 (germline): MNHNY, SVGAGI (reference sequence). The CDR3 protein is CASRDLASLHEQYF. Here the CDR3 DNA reads TGTGCCAGCCGCGACCTAGCGTCCCTCCACGAGCAGTACTTC.

The chain combines TRBV2 with TRBJ2-2; 7 bases are a match to TRBD1. Germline CDR1 reads SNHLY; CDR2 reads FYNNEI. The J segment lost 3 bases and the V segment lost 6 bases, leaving 7 bases of the junction unmatched. The CDR3 runs 15 residues. In DNA, the CDR3 is TGTGCCAGCAGAGGACAGGTGGTGGACACCGGGGAGCTGTTTTTT. It is translated as CASRGQVVDTGELFF. The whole variable domain, filled in from reference TRBV2 and TRBJ2-2, reads EPEVTQTPSHQVTQMGQEVILRCVPISNHLYFYWYRQILGQKVEFLVSFYNNEISEKSEIFDDQFSVERPDGSNFTLKIRSTKLEDSAMYFCASRGQVVDTGELFFGEGSRLTVL.

The CDR3 bases are TGTGCCAGCAGTTTAGGGCACCTGAACACCGGGGAGCTGTTTTTT. Its protein product is CASSLGHLNTGELFF. V gene TRBV27 combines with J gene TRBJ2-2; no definite D call. Trimming took off 2 bases at V and 1 base at J, with 8 bases between the two ends. The length of the CDR3 is 15 residues. Germline V gives CDR1 MNHEY, CDR2 SMNVEV (reference sequence).

This clone has only a few counts. The chain carries TRBV4-2 and TRBJ1-1, with D possibly being TRBD1 (5 bases). Germline V gene data show CDR1 as LGHNA and CDR2 as YNFKEQ. The ends were cut back, 2 bases at V and 5 bases at J, with 21 bases in the middle. The CDR3 has 17 residues. The CDR3 sequence is CASSQHQPGTPRTEAFF. The CDR3 DNA follows: TGTGCCAGCAGCCAACATCAGCCCGGGACTCCACGGACTGAAGCTTTCTTT.

The V and J genes are TRBV6-2 or TRBV6-3 and TRBJ2-3; 10 bases fit TRBD1. CDR3 size: 17 residues. J was trimmed by 1 base and V by 4 bases; bases with no gene match: 8. Germline V gene sequence: CDR1 MNHEY, CDR2 SVGEGT. The CDR3 bases are TGTGCCAGCAGTTGGGACAGGGGATCGATCCGCACAGATACGCAGTATTTT. It yields the protein CASSWDRGSIRTDTQYF.

The V gene is TRBV6-2 or TRBV6-3, the J gene TRBJ1-5, with unresolved D. The length of the CDR3 is 13 residues. Trimming cost V 5 bases and J 5 bases, with 10 bases left between them. Germline CDR1 MNHEY, CDR2 SVGEGT. The CDR3: CASSRAGYQPQHF. The CDR3 DNA reads TGTGCCAGCAGTCGGGCGGGGTATCAGCCCCAGCATTTT.

In its sample, this clone was seen a few times. The V gene is TRBV13, the J gene TRBJ1-1; 8 bases align to TRBD1. This CDR3 contains 17 residues. Germline values: CDR1 PRHDT, CDR2 FYEKMQ (reference sequence). With V trimmed by 7 bases and J by 0 bases, 13 bases remained unmatched. The CDR3 region is CASNRNGQGLMNTEAFF. DNA of the CDR3: TGTGCCAGCAACCGAAATGGACAGGGACTCATGAACACTGAAGCTTTCTTT.

The CDR3, as DNA: TGTGCCAGCAGCTCAGGGACTAGCGGCTACGAGCAGTACTTC. Amino acids: CASSSGTSGYEQYF. V and J are TRBV7-9 and TRBJ2-7; 11 nucleotides line up with TRBD2. The CDR3 has 14 amino acids. Trimming at V came to 4 bases and at J to 3 bases, leaving 2 bases not matched to a gene. Per germline, CDR1 SEHNR and CDR2 FQNEAQ (reference sequence).

The CDR3 nucleotides read TGTGCCAGCAGCGCTGGGACAGTACCCGGGGAGCTGTTTTTT. As protein: CASSAGTVPGELFF. The chain uses TRBV7-3 and TRBJ2-2; 7 bases agree with TRBD1. This CDR3 spans 14 amino acids. Germline values: CDR1 SGHTA, CDR2 FQGTGA. The ends lost 5 bases at V and 6 bases at J; junction bases unmatched: 6.

The chain has TRBV7-9 and TRBJ1-2, with TRBD1 matching over 7 bases. This CDR3 comprises 16 residues. Trimming removed 5 bases from V and 1 base from J; junction bases left unmatched: 10. From germline, CDR1 is SEHNR and CDR2 FQNEAQ (reference sequence). CDR3 bases: TGTGCCAGCAGCCCGCTTGGGACAGACCTTAACTATGGCTACACCTTC. Encoded protein: CASSPLGTDLNYGYTF.

The rearrangement links TRBV4-3 to TRBJ1-2, with D possibly being TRBD1 (6 bases). CDR3 length equals 15 residues. The germline CDR1 and CDR2 sequences are LGHNA and YSLEER. Trimming pared 0 bases from V and 7 bases from J, leaving 15 bases between. The CDR3 DNA reads as TGCGCCAGCAGCCAAGAACGTGCAGGGGCGGCTGGCTACACCTTC. This encodes CASSQERAGAAGYTF.

The chain joins TRBV19 to TRBJ1-1, with 10 bases identical to TRBD1. The CDR3 is made up of 15 amino acids. Germline loops: CDR1 LNHDA, CDR2 SQIVND (reference sequence). Unmatched junction bases numbered 7, after V lost 5 bases and J lost 4 bases. In DNA, the CDR3 is TGTGCCAGTAGTTTGACAGGGGGCGCGCCCACTGAAGCTTTCTTT. This codes for CASSLTGGAPTEAFF.

The chain has TRBV6-5 and TRBJ2-7, with 8 bases identical to TRBD1. Germline values: CDR1 MNHEY, CDR2 SVGAGI. The CDR3 runs 16 residues. V trimming: 2 bases; J trimming: 2 bases; junction bases outside the gene matches: 8. CDR3 in amino acids: CASSYSSGQGTYEQYF. The CDR3 coding sequence is TGTGCCAGCAGTTACAGCTCAGGACAGGGCACCTACGAGCAGTACTTC.

This chain joins TRBV9 and TRBJ1-1; maybe TRBD1 (6 bases). The germline CDR1 and CDR2 sequences are SGDLS and YYNGEE. V lost 0 bases and J 2 bases, leaving 11 bases between the germline ends. The CDR3 totals 15 residues. The CDR3 sequence: CASSVAPGANTEAFF. CDR3 DNA sequence: TGTGCCAGCAGCGTAGCGCCAGGGGCCAACACTGAAGCTTTCTTT. Drawing the rest from reference TRBV9 and TRBJ1-1, the complete variable domain is DSGVTQTPKHLITATGQRVTLRCSPRSGDLSVYWYQQSLDQGLQFLIQYYNGEERAKGNILERFSAQQFPDLHSELNLSSLELGDSALYFCASSVAPGANTEAFFGQGTRLTVV.

The rearrangement joins TRBV5-1 to TRBJ2-3, with 12 bases lining up with TRBD2. This CDR3 has 15 residues. After removal of 0 bases from V and 6 bases from J, the junction contained 2 bases not matched to a gene. Germline V CDR1 and CDR2: SGHRS, YFSETQ. CDR3 protein: CASSLASGGADTQYF. The DNA for the CDR3 is TGCGCCAGCAGCTTGGCTAGCGGGGGGGCCGATACGCAGTATTTT. The full variable domain, completed using reference TRBV5-1 and TRBJ2-3, is KAGVTQTPRYLIKTRGQQVTLSCSPISGHRSVSWYQQTPGQGLQFLFEYFSETQRNKGNFPGRFSGRQFSNSRSEMNVSTLELGDSALYLCASSLASGGADTQYFGPGTRLTVL.

Turning to this clone: Mismatch with germline at one junction end may stem from a read error. The chain carries TRBV28 and TRBJ2-5; TRBD1 matches 7 bases. The CDR3 spans 18 residues. Germline CDR1 reads MDHEN; CDR2 reads SYDVKM. The DNA of the CDR3 is TGTGCCAGCGGTTTGATCCAGGGGGTAGGTTTAGGCCAAGAGACCCAGTACTTC. Encoded protein: CASGLIQGVGLGQETQYF.

This chain links TRBV6-1 with TRBJ1-4, with TRBD1 as a possible D gene (6 bases). This CDR3 has 13 residues. V was clipped by 2 bases and J by 8 bases, with 9 bases between them. The germline gives CDR1 MNHNS, CDR2 SASEGT. The CDR3 DNA follows: TGTGCCAGCAGTGAACTCGGACAGGAAAAACTGTTTTTT. Its translation: CASSELGQEKLFF.

The V and J genes are TRBV28 and TRBJ1-1, with TRBD1 as a possible D gene (6 bases). This CDR3 is 15 amino acids long. CDR1 MDHEN and CDR2 SYDVKM come from the germline V gene. The V end was cut by 7 bases, the J end by 0 bases, with 15 bases between. CDR3 DNA: TGTGCCAGCAAACAGGGCTTCTCCATGAACACTGAAGCTTTCTTT. Protein product: CASKQGFSMNTEAFF.

The genes are TRBV24-1 and TRBJ2-5; weak D call: TRBD2 (5 bases). In germline, CDR1 is KGHDR, CDR2 SFDVKD. V was pared by 9 bases and J by 0 bases, with 10 bases between. The CDR3 is made up of 13 amino acids. Written as DNA, the CDR3 is TGTGCCACCCTGGGAGCAAACCAAGAGACCCAGTACTTC. Translating it yields CATLGANQETQYF.